What follows describes a single T cell receptor beta chain. Its specificity is not known. The CDR3 contains 13 residues. The V gene lost 0 bases and the J gene lost 2 bases, with 5 bases spanning the gap. The germline gives CDR1 SGHRS, CDR2 YFSETQ. A process of 5'RACE template switching, which added a universal primer site and UMIs, was used to make TCR cDNA. TCRdb passed the 5' RACE reads through MiXCR, listing each CDR3 protein once. The sample shows 200,000 to 300,000 distinct CDR3 sequences, 13% of them seen only once. This sample is drawn from a study of T cells after yellow fever vaccination. About the research overall: SMART-Seq v4 Ultra Low Input served to prepare low-cell-number fractions. The study's findings and limits: Clones from primary vaccination mostly reappeared after the booster (96% CD4, 88% CD8).

Sample: CD4+ T cells sorted from PBMCs, taken 45 days after the yellow fever booster vaccination. The receptor's source is a man aged 25 to 40 who received the YFV17D yellow fever vaccine. The chain uses TRBV5-1 and TRBJ1-1; D uncertain. For the CDR3, the DNA is TGCGCCAGCAGCTTGGACTCCAACACTGAAGCTTTCTTT. This sequence encodes CASSLDSNTEAFF.